This T cell receptor beta chain stems from a study of blood T cell repertoires in COVID-19. Turning to the study itself: T cells, B-cell-depleted T cells, or PBMCs supplied cDNA or gDNA.

This clone was seen only a few times. Donors were grouped by their self-reported clinical history. Germline-derived CDR1 and CDR2 are SGHKS and YYEKEE (reference sequence). V was cut by 4 bases and J by 1 base, with 11 bases left in between. This CDR3 has 14 amino acids. In the source study's methods: Estimated nucleated cell counts came from reference gene primer amplification. Sequenced by immunoSEQ multiplex PCR; TCRdb stores in-frame clones only, minus some. V and J calls plus clone size are reproduced from that table; the DNA served to infer D and trimming. The sample shows some 270,000 clones, under 90% of them seen only once.

The TCR was taken from a woman aged 40 to 55 who had recovered from COVID-19. This chain joins TRBV5-5 and TRBJ1-1; the D gene is possibly TRBD1 (6 bases). The source material was PBMCs or T cells enriched from blood (not recorded which). The CDR3 nucleotides read TGTGCCAGCAGCCCGGGACACCAGAACACTGAAGCTTTCTTT. This encodes CASSPGHQNTEAFF.